The present TCR beta chain was sequenced within a study of T cells in tuberculosis. Overall study: IGRA-negative adolescents, IGRA-positive adolescents with latent tuberculosis and adults with active tuberculosis formed this South African cohort. Study-level findings and limits: Smaller distances to GMM-specific TCRs suggested their expansion in active tuberculosis.

Notes on this clone: Antigen specificity is unknown.

V was shortened by 5 bases and J by 0 bases, with 11 bases between the two germline ends. This CDR3 is 15 amino acids long. Germline V gene sequence: CDR1 MNHNY, CDR2 SVGAGI (reference sequence). Some clones are missing from TCRdb's copy, which holds only in-frame ones; the method was immunoSEQ multiplex PCR. The sample consists of 25,000 to 35,000 clones, around 95% of them appearing once. The rearrangement uses TRBV6-6 and TRBJ1-3; unclear D gene. This TCR was sampled from a donor between 5 and 29 years old with latent tuberculosis or without tuberculosis infection. Source material: PBMCs. The CDR3 spells CASSPRTGSGNTIYF. Written as DNA, the CDR3 is TGTGCCAGCAGTCCCCGCACGGGCTCTGGAAACACCATATATTTT.